One sample yielded the 21 T cell receptor beta chains listed below, sequenced in a study of shared clonotypes between healthy human individuals. Assay used: immunoSEQ multiplex PCR; TCRdb lists only in-frame clones, some missing. The table lists 2 million to 2.5 million clones, roughly 90% of them singletons, with about 0.41% in the top ten. The sequencing sample was made of naive CD4+ T cells from PBMCs. The subset was: CD45RA+ positively selected. The receptors here all came from a man aged 18 to 29 in good health. Some clones in this sample may be carry-over from other donors' samples.

The rearrangement links TRBV7-9 to TRBJ2-2, with D possibly being TRBD1 (6 bases). The germline CDR1 and CDR2 sequences are SEHNR and FQNEAQ (reference sequence). This CDR3 has 15 residues. V lost 4 bases to trimming and J lost 2 bases, with 11 bases between them. Here the CDR3 DNA reads TGTGCCAGCAGCTCTCAGGGGCAAAACACCGGGGAGCTGTTTTTT. Translating it yields CASSSQGQNTGELFF.

The J gene is TRBJ2-1, the V gene TRBV6-6; either TRBD1 or TRBD2 may fit D (5 bases each). The germline V gene has CDR1 MNHNY and CDR2 SVGAGI (reference sequence). The CDR3 sequence is 15 residues long. The V end lost 5 bases, the J end lost 4 bases, and 15 bases lay between the germline ends. The CDR3 DNA reads as TGTGCCAGCAGTCAAACGGGACCGGGTTACAATGAGCAGTTCTTC. Its translation is CASSQTGPGYNEQFF.

This clone was observed once. The chain employs TRBV5-5 and TRBJ2-1, with D possibly TRBD1 on 6 matching bases. Germline V gene data show CDR1 as SGHKS and CDR2 as YYEKEE (reference sequence). The CDR3 is 16 residues long. V lost 3 bases and J lost 4, with 17 bases in between. The CDR3 sequence is CASSSRPDRVYNEQFF. CDR3 nucleotide sequence: TGTGCCAGCAGCTCCCGGCCGGACAGAGTTTACAATGAGCAGTTCTTC.

This clone occurred once. In the same sample, other DNA sequences code for this CDR3. The chain employs TRBV7-2 and TRBJ2-1; 9 positions agree with TRBD1. The trim removed 3 bases at V and 1 base at J, leaving 1 base unmatched. Per the germline V gene, CDR1 is SGHTA and CDR2 is FQGNSA. The CDR3 covers 15 residues. The CDR3 nucleotides read TGTGCCAGCAGCTTGGGACAGGGTTCCTACAATGAGCAGTTCTTC. Its protein product is CASSLGQGSYNEQFF.

The genes are TRBV7-2 and TRBJ1-1, with TRBD1 matching over 9 bases. V was clipped by 3 bases and J by 5 bases; unmatched bases: 7. This CDR3 region has 15 residues. The germline V gene encodes CDR1 SGHTA and CDR2 FQGNSA. The CDR3 bases are TGTGCCAGCAGCTTTACAGGGGGCTTGGGAACTGAAGCTTTCTTT. Its protein product is CASSFTGGLGTEAFF.

This sequence joins TRBV14 and TRBJ2-3; D not resolved. The CDR3 contains 14 residues. V was clipped by 1 base and J by 5 bases, with 10 bases between them. The V gene's germline CDR1 is SGHDN and CDR2 FVKESK. The CDR3 bases are TGTGCCAGCAGCCAAGCCGCGGCCATAGATACGCAGTATTTT. It encodes CASSQAAAIDTQYF.

This clone appeared a single time. V gene TRBV27 combines with J gene TRBJ2-7, with TRBD1 identical over 8 bases. CDR1 and CDR2 (germline): MNHEY, SMNVEV (reference sequence). The junction had 10 bases not matched to a gene; V was cut back by 5 bases and J by 4 bases. There are 15 residues in the CDR3. The CDR3 DNA reads TGTGCCAGCAGTGTAGACAGGGGCCCCAATTACGAGCAGTACTTC. It translates to CASSVDRGPNYEQYF.

The chain couples TRBV6-1 to TRBJ1-2; D ambiguous. Germline V gene lookup returns CDR1 MNHNS and CDR2 SASEGT. The CDR3 totals 14 residues. V dropped 5 bases and J dropped 2 bases, with 12 bases sitting between them. CDR3 nucleotide sequence: TGTGCCAGCAGTCCCACCCGATGGAACTATGGCTACACCTTC. This sequence encodes CASSPTRWNYGYTF.

This chain connects TRBV10-2 to TRBJ1-2; no definite D call. V gave up 4 bases and J gave up 0 bases, with 9 bases separating them. CDR3 length: 14 residues. CDR1 and CDR2 from the germline V gene are WSHSY and SAAADI. The CDR3 coding sequence is TGCGCCAGCAGTGCGGGCAGAACTAACTATGGCTACACCTTC. Translation: CASSAGRTNYGYTF.

With respect to this clone: The sample has other DNA sequences that encode this CDR3 too. The rearrangement uses TRBV18 and TRBJ2-5, with D tentatively TRBD1 (6 bases). Germline values: CDR1 KGHSH, CDR2 LQKENI. V lost 6 bases, J lost 5 bases, and 16 bases lay in between. The CDR3 is 14 amino acids. The CDR3 reads CASSPGAPRETQYF. CDR3 bases: TGTGCCAGCTCGCCAGGGGCCCCGCGGGAGACCCAGTACTTC.

In its sample, this clone was seen once. This chain joins TRBV9 and TRBJ2-7; 8 nucleotides agree with TRBD2. The J segment lost 4 bases and the V segment lost 4 bases, leaving 7 bases of the junction unmatched. The CDR3 length is 14 residues. Germline CDR1 SGDLS, CDR2 YYNGEE. CDR3 DNA sequence: TGTGCCAGCAGCTCAATAGCGGGATCATACGAGCAGTACTTC. Its translation: CASSSIAGSYEQYF.

This rearrangement joins TRBV9 to TRBJ2-5, with D perhaps given as TRBD1 or TRBD2 (5 bases each). The V gene's germline CDR1 is SGDLS and CDR2 YYNGEE. V dropped 3 bases and J dropped 5 bases, with 11 bases sitting between them. This CDR3 is built from 13 residues. The CDR3 DNA sequence: TGTGCCAGCAGCGGACGGGACGAGGAGACCCAGTACTTC. This gives the protein CASSGRDEETQYF.

This chain links TRBV10-3 with TRBJ2-3; 9 bases map to TRBD2. CDR3 length: 14 residues. Trimming removed 8 bases from V and 4 bases from J; junction bases left unmatched: 7. Germline lookup yields CDR1 ENHRY and CDR2 SYGVKD. The CDR3, as DNA: TGTGCCATCGGTCTGTTAGCGGGAGCAGATACGCAGTATTTT. Translated: CAIGLLAGADTQYF.

The chain carries TRBV9 and TRBJ1-3; D is uncertain. CDR1 and CDR2 (germline): SGDLS, YYNGEE. Between the trimmed V and J ends, which lost 6 bases and 4 bases, there was a span of 20 bases. The length of the CDR3 is 16 residues. The CDR3 DNA is TGTGCCAGCACCCTAAGTGAGGGTTTTGCCGGAAACACCATATATTTT. Translating gives CASTLSEGFAGNTIYF.

Remarks on this clone: This CDR3 fails to terminate in the conserved phenylalanine or tryptophan, so it likely reflects a read error. No DNA is shown, since the ends of the CDR3 on it are uncertain; the CDR3 is the one TCRdb lists. The V call is TRBV28, the J call TRBJ2-7; the listed D gene, TRBD2, was not tested against the DNA. Germline V gene data show CDR1 as MDHEN and CDR2 as SYDVKM. The CDR3 has 10 amino acids, counting both end residues. Here the CDR3 reads CASSLDGSGG.

The rearrangement uses TRBV27 and TRBJ2-7, with TRBD2 identical over 9 bases. Germline CDR1 and CDR2: MNHEY and SMNVEV (reference sequence). The CDR3 contains 14 residues. V lost 3 bases and J lost 6; bases outside the gene matches: 6. As DNA, the CDR3 is TGTGCCAGCAGTTTTAGCGGGAGTCGGCGCGAGCAGTACTTC. This encodes CASSFSGSRREQYF.

V usage is TRBV2 and J usage is TRBJ2-1; D unclear. Germline V lookup: CDR1 SNHLY, CDR2 FYNNEI. This CDR3 is built from 16 residues. V dropped 4 bases and J dropped 3 bases, with 16 bases sitting between them. As DNA, the CDR3 is TGTGCCAGCAGTGCCCTTGCGCAACAAGTCTACAATGAGCAGTTCTTC. Its protein product is CASSALAQQVYNEQFF. The entire variable domain, with the rest obtained from reference TRBV2 and TRBJ2-1, is as follows: EPEVTQTPSHQVTQMGQEVILRCVPISNHLYFYWYRQILGQKVEFLVSFYNNEISEKSEIFDDQFSVERPDGSNFTLKIRSTKLEDSAMYFCASSALAQQVYNEQFFGPGTRLTVL.

The rearrangement joins TRBV5-4 to TRBJ2-2, with 7 bases aligning to TRBD1. This CDR3 comprises 15 residues. Germline V CDR1 and CDR2: SGHNT, YYREEE (reference sequence). J gave up 4 bases and V 2 bases, and 5 bases lay outside the gene matches. This CDR3 is CASSFRDRLTGELFF. CDR3 bases: TGTGCCAGCAGCTTCCGGGACAGACTCACCGGGGAGCTGTTTTTT.

For this clone: One end of the junction fails to match germline, which may point to a read error. V is TRBV4-2 and J is TRBJ2-7, with 9 nucleotides matching TRBD1. Germline CDR1 LGHNA, CDR2 YNFKEQ. The CDR3 spans 15 residues. The CDR3 loop is CASSQPGTGPNEQHF. The DNA of the CDR3 is TGTGCCAGCAGCCAGCCCGGGACAGGGCCGAACGAGCAGCACTTC.

V usage is TRBV5-1 and J usage is TRBJ1-2, with D uncertain. V lost 0 bases to trimming and J lost 3 bases, with 12 bases between them. The CDR3 covers 15 residues. Germline V gives CDR1 SGHRS, CDR2 YFSETQ. In DNA, the CDR3 is TGCGCCAGCAGCTTGGACCCCAGGAGGGACTATGGCTACACCTTC. Translation gives CASSLDPRRDYGYTF.

This rearrangement joins TRBV27 to TRBJ1-2; a possible D gene is TRBD1 (6 bases). Trimming stripped 6 bases from V and 6 bases from J, with 11 bases between. Germline V CDR1 and CDR2: MNHEY, SMNVEV (reference sequence). This CDR3 region has 12 residues. CDR3 coding DNA: TGTGCCAGCAGCCTACAGGGTGATGGCTACACCTTC. Translating gives CASSLQGDGYTF.